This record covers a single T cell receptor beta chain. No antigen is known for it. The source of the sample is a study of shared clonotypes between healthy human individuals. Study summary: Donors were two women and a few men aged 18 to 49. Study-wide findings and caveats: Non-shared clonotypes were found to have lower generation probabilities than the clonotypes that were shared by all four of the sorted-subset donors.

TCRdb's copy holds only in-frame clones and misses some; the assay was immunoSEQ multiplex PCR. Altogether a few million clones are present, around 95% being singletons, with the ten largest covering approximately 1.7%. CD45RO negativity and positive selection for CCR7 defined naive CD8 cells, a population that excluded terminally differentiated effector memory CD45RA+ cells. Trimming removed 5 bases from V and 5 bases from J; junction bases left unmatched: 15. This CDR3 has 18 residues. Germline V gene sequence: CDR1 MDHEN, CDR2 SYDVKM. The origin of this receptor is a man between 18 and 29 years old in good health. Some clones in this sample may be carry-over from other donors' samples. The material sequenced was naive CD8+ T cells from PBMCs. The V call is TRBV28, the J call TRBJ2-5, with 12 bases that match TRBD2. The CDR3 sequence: CASSGSRASGRASETQYF. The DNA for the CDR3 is TGTGCCAGCAGTGGCAGTCGGGCTAGCGGGAGGGCCAGCGAGACCCAGTACTTC.